One and the same sample provided the 24 T cell receptor beta chains below, sequenced in a study of CD8+ T cells in alopecia areata. Indicated treatment: oral pan-JAK inhibitor, 5-10 mg twice daily. Once RNA had been extracted, it was reverse transcribed into cDNA to act as the sequencing template. Measured with immunoSEQ multiplex PCR; TCRdb has only the in-frame clones, and not every one. The table has 160,000 or so clones, roughly 58% seen once. Here the sequenced sample was CD4+ T cells sorted from blood, taken at approximately week 55, from a patient treated with tofacitinib. The source is a human donor with alopecia areata.

The chain carries TRBV7-2 and TRBJ2-5; 7 bases are shared with TRBD1. The V gene's germline CDR1 is SGHTA and CDR2 FQGNSA. V lost 5 bases, J lost 4 bases, and 10 bases stayed unmatched. The CDR3 extends over 15 amino acids. This CDR3 is CASSLRAGGRETQYF. CDR3 DNA sequence: TGTGCCAGCAGCCTAAGGGCAGGGGGAAGAGAGACCCAGTACTTC.

This clone was found a few times. The chain couples TRBV27 to TRBJ2-6; D unclear. The CDR3 totals 18 residues. The V gene lost 2 bases and the J gene lost 2 bases, with 16 bases spanning the gap. Looked up from germline, CDR1 is MNHEY and CDR2 is SMNVEV (reference sequence). DNA of the CDR3: TGTGCCAGCAGTTTAACTGGCCTGACCGGGCCTGGGGCCAACGTCCTGACTTTC. Translating gives CASSLTGLTGPGANVLTF.

The chain couples TRBV7-9 to TRBJ2-7, with D possibly TRBD2 on 5 matching bases. The V end lost 5 bases, the J end lost 5 bases, and 22 bases lay between the germline ends. Germline CDR1 is SEHNR and CDR2 is FQNEAQ (reference sequence). The CDR3 sequence is 16 residues long. The CDR3 nucleotides read TGTGCCAGCAGCCCACTCTCTAGCCCTACAATCGACGAGCAGTACTTC. Its translation is CASSPLSSPTIDEQYF.

This clone has a handful of counts. The genes are TRBV29-1 and TRBJ2-4; D could derive from TRBD1 or TRBD2 (6 bases each). CDR1 and CDR2 from the germline V gene are SQVTM and ANQGSEA. V was cut by 3 bases and J by 6 bases, with 15 bases left in between. The CDR3 runs to 14 residues. This CDR3 is CSVDSPGDSNIQYF. In nucleotides, the CDR3 is TGCAGCGTTGATAGCCCAGGGGACTCAAACATTCAGTACTTC. The full variable domain, completed using reference TRBV29-1 and TRBJ2-4, is SAVISQKPSRDICQRGTSLTIQCQVDSQVTMMFWYRQQPGQSLTLIATANQGSEATYESGFVIDKFPISRPNLTFSTLTVSNMSPEDSSIYLCSVDSPGDSNIQYFGAGTRLSVL.

This clone has at least ten counts. This chain links TRBV5-1 with TRBJ1-2, with 7 bases matching TRBD1. Germline V gene sequence: CDR1 SGHRS, CDR2 YFSETQ. The J segment lost 4 bases and the V segment lost 4 bases, leaving 7 bases of the junction unmatched. The CDR3 contains 14 residues. In DNA form, the CDR3 reads TGCGCCAGCAGCAAAGGACAGGAAGGCTATGGCTACACCTTC. Translating gives CASSKGQEGYGYTF.

The CDR3 DNA follows: TGTGCCTGGAGTTGGGACGCTAACTATGGCTACACCTTC. This translates into CAWSWDANYGYTF. The chain has TRBV30 and TRBJ1-2; TRBD1 is a possible D gene (5 bases). Germline CDR1 reads GTSNPN; CDR2 reads SVGIG (reference sequence). This CDR3 has 13 amino acids. Trimming left V 2 bases short and J 0 bases short, with 7 bases between.

V usage is TRBV6-5 and J usage is TRBJ1-4; D not certain. This CDR3 contains 12 residues. V lost 2 bases, J lost 8 bases, and 6 bases lay in between. The germline V gene has CDR1 MNHEY and CDR2 SVGAGI. CDR3 amino acids: CASSYDREKLFF. CDR3 DNA sequence: TGTGCCAGCAGTTACGACCGCGAAAAACTGTTTTTT.

This clone was found a few times. The chain couples TRBV23-1 to TRBJ1-2; 7 positions agree with TRBD1. TRBV23-1 belongs to the ORF category, with a function that is uncertain. The CDR3 is 13 residues long. The ends lost 9 bases at V and 5 bases at J; junction bases unmatched: 9. As DNA, the CDR3 is TGCGCCAGACAGGGGTCGACCTTTTATGGCTACACCTTC. It is translated as CARQGSTFYGYTF.

As DNA, the CDR3 is TGTGCCAGTAGTATAGGGGGGCTAGCGGGAGGATACAATGAGCAGTTCTTC. Its translation: CASSIGGLAGGYNEQFF. The J gene is TRBJ2-1, the V gene TRBV19, with 11 nucleotides matching TRBD2. Germline CDR1 and CDR2: LNHDA and SQIVND (reference sequence). CDR3 length equals 17 residues. Losses at the gene ends were 1 base for V and 4 bases for J; bases not matched to a gene: 6.

This chain joins TRBV18 and TRBJ1-1, with TRBD1 matching over 9 bases. The CDR3 is made up of 16 amino acids. V lost 5 bases and J lost 4; bases outside the gene matches: 11. Per the germline V gene, CDR1 is KGHSH and CDR2 is LQKENI. The chain's CDR3 is CASSAQGAPGVTEAFF. CDR3 in DNA: TGTGCCAGCTCAGCACAGGGGGCACCCGGGGTCACTGAAGCTTTCTTT. Full variable domain (outside the CDR3, taken from reference TRBV18 and TRBJ1-1): NAGVMQNPRHLVRRRGQEARLRCSPMKGHSHVYWYRQLPEEGLKFMVYLQKENIIDESGMPKERFSAEFPKEGPSILRIQQVVRGDSAAYFCASSAQGAPGVTEAFFGQGTRLTVV.

This sequence joins TRBV5-1 and TRBJ2-1, with 10 nucleotides matching TRBD1. The CDR3 runs to 14 residues. The germline V gene has CDR1 SGHRS and CDR2 YFSETQ. The J segment lost 6 bases and the V segment lost 0 bases, leaving 0 bases of the junction unmatched. The CDR3 here is CASSLGTGGNEQFF. CDR3 bases: TGCGCCAGCAGCTTGGGGACAGGGGGCAATGAGCAGTTCTTC.

This clone was found a few times. V gene TRBV6-5 combines with J gene TRBJ1-1; D is unclear. The CDR3 extends over 14 amino acids. Trimming removed 5 bases from V and 1 base from J, with 11 bases in between. Germline V gene data show CDR1 as MNHEY and CDR2 as SVGAGI. The CDR3 here is CASSPDIWNTEAFF. CDR3 sequence (DNA): TGTGCCAGCAGTCCCGACATTTGGAACACTGAAGCTTTCTTT.

Only a few counts were recorded for this clone. The chain recombines TRBV5-1 with TRBJ2-3, with TRBD2 identical over 9 bases. Trimming cost V 0 bases and J 5 bases; bases outside gene matches: 1. Germline assignment: CDR1 SGHRS and CDR2 YFSETQ. The CDR3 spans 14 residues. CDR3 amino acids: CASSLVAGEDTQYF. The CDR3 region has the DNA TGCGCCAGCAGCTTGGTAGCGGGGGAAGATACGCAGTATTTT.

This clone turned up a few times. The chain links TRBV7-9 to TRBJ2-7, with a weak D call TRBD1 (5 bases). Germline CDR1 is SEHNR and CDR2 is FQNEAQ (reference sequence). Trimming removed 4 bases at V and 3 bases at J, with 10 bases between. The CDR3 is made up of 13 amino acids. The CDR3 loop reads CASSSTAIYEQYF. Written as DNA, the CDR3 is TGTGCCAGCAGCTCGACAGCTATCTACGAGCAGTACTTC. The entire variable domain, with the rest obtained from reference TRBV7-9 and TRBJ2-7, is as follows: DTGVSQNPRHKITKRGQNVTFRCDPISEHNRLYWYRQTLGQGPEFLTYFQNEAQLEKSRLLSDRFSAERPKGSFSTLEIQRTEQGDSAMYLCASSSTAIYEQYFGPGTRLTVT.

DNA for the CDR3: TGCAGCGTTGAAACCGGGACAGCAAAGTTACCCTACGAGCAGTACTTC. This sequence encodes CSVETGTAKLPYEQYF. The chain joins TRBV29-1 to TRBJ2-7; 7 bases agree with TRBD1. Trimming took 2 bases from V and 2 from J; bases not matched to a gene: 12. Germline V CDR1 and CDR2: SQVTM, ANQGSEA. The CDR3 extends over 16 amino acids.

This chain joins TRBV2 and TRBJ2-6, with D tentatively TRBD1 (6 bases). In germline, CDR1 is SNHLY, CDR2 FYNNEI. Trimming stripped 8 bases from V and 1 base from J, with 15 bases between. The CDR3 is made up of 16 amino acids. CDR3 region: CASRPPQGSGANVLTF. Written as DNA, the CDR3 is TGTGCCAGCCGACCGCCACAGGGTTCTGGGGCCAACGTCCTGACTTTC.

This chain uses TRBV5-1 with TRBJ2-7, with a tentative D call TRBD2 (5 bases). Trimming took off 4 bases at V and 0 bases at J, with 11 bases between the two ends. There are 14 residues in the CDR3. In germline, CDR1 is SGHRS, CDR2 YFSETQ. The CDR3 reads CASSAGPSSYEQYF. Written as DNA, the CDR3 is TGCGCCAGCAGCGCGGGCCCGAGCTCCTACGAGCAGTACTTC.

This chain links TRBV5-6 with TRBJ2-7; D not certain. The germline V gene encodes CDR1 SGHDT and CDR2 YYEEEE. The germline V and J ends were trimmed by 0 bases and 3 bases, with 13 bases remaining between them. The CDR3 has 15 amino acids. CDR3 in DNA: TGTGCCAGCAGCTTGGTGTTAATCCCAGGCTACGAGCAGTACTTC. Its protein is CASSLVLIPGYEQYF. The full variable domain, completed using reference TRBV5-6 and TRBJ2-7, is DAGVTQSPTHLIKTRGQQVTLRCSPKSGHDTVSWYQQALGQGPQFIFQYYEEEERQRGNFPDRFSGHQFPNYSSELNVNALLLGDSALYLCASSLVLIPGYEQYFGPGTRLTVT.

In this sample, this clone turned up once. The V gene is TRBV19, the J gene TRBJ1-1; a weak D match, TRBD1 (6 bases). V dropped 3 bases and J dropped 2 bases, with 19 bases sitting between them. This CDR3 contains 17 residues. CDR1 is LNHDA and CDR2 is SQIVND in the germline V gene (reference sequence). The CDR3 loop is CASSIRLGRQDNTEAFF. CDR3 nucleotides: TGTGCCAGTAGTATTAGATTGGGTAGACAGGACAACACTGAAGCTTTCTTT.

This clone was detected only a few times. This chain uses TRBV5-1 with TRBJ2-2, with D maybe TRBD1 (5 bases). The CDR3 runs to 15 residues. Germline values: CDR1 SGHRS, CDR2 YFSETQ. Trimming removed 4 bases from V and 0 bases from J, with 10 bases in between. The CDR3 coding sequence is TGCGCCAGCAGCGCCCGACAGACGAACACCGGGGAGCTGTTTTTT. Protein: CASSARQTNTGELFF.

This clone was detected a few times. Other DNA sequences of this sample code for an identical CDR3. The V and J genes are TRBV7-9 and TRBJ2-5; D is ambiguous. This CDR3 is built from 12 residues. The V end was cut by 5 bases, the J end by 2 bases, with 6 bases between. Germline values: CDR1 SEHNR, CDR2 FQNEAQ (reference sequence). The CDR3 loop reads CASSRHQETQYF. The CDR3 DNA is TGTGCCAGCAGCCGTCATCAAGAGACCCAGTACTTC.

The chain recombines TRBV30 with TRBJ2-5; 9 bases fit TRBD1. V was clipped by 3 bases and J by 4 bases; unmatched bases: 6. Germline CDR1 GTSNPN, CDR2 SVGIG (reference sequence). The CDR3 runs to 14 residues. CDR3 sequence: CAWSWTGAGETQYF. The CDR3 DNA sequence: TGTGCCTGGAGCTGGACAGGGGCAGGAGAGACCCAGTACTTC.

This clone was recorded only once. The J gene is TRBJ1-2, the V gene TRBV4-2, with no clear D. Germline values: CDR1 LGHNA, CDR2 YNFKEQ. The V gene lost 0 bases and the J gene lost 1 base, with 12 bases spanning the gap. This CDR3 has 16 residues. The CDR3 DNA reads as TGTGCCAGCAGCCAAGACCCAGGACGGGGTAACTATGGCTACACCTTC. It specifies CASSQDPGRGNYGYTF.

This chain's CDR3 is CSVAVTASTGELFF. CDR3 nucleotides: TGCAGCGTTGCGGTGACAGCATCCACCGGGGAGCTGTTTTTT. This chain joins TRBV29-1 and TRBJ2-2; D might be TRBD1 (5 bases). The ends were cut back, 4 bases at V and 4 bases at J, with 13 bases in the middle. Germline V lookup: CDR1 SQVTM, CDR2 ANQGSEA. This CDR3 region has 14 residues.